The sample holds many counts of the clone carrying this T cell receptor beta chain. These data originate in a study of T cells in Graves' hyperthyroidism and ophthalmopathy. Germline V gene data show CDR1 as SGDLS and CDR2 as YYNGEE. The germline V and J ends were trimmed by 4 bases and 5 bases, with 10 bases remaining between them. CDR3 length: 13 amino acids. Exclusion of patients followed from uncontrolled infection, other autoimmune disease, pregnancy or lactation. Authors of the study amplified TCR beta CDR3 regions from RNA transcripts. The HTBI primer set was used in a first-round RT-PCR of the TCR CDR3. TCRdb re-called the multiplex PCR reads with MiXCR, one entry per CDR3 protein. The data contain more than 500,000 distinct CDR3 sequences, 46% of them seen just once; the ten biggest clones take up about two fifths.

The chain uses TRBV9 and TRBJ1-3; weak D call: TRBD1 (5 bases). This sequence was found in an adult woman with Graves' disease, either hyperthyroidism or ophthalmopathy (not recorded which). Sequenced sample: peripheral blood or thyroid tissue (not recorded which). CDR3 bases: TGTGCCAGCAGCCCGGGACGGAGAAACACCATATATTTT. Protein product: CASSPGRRNTIYF.